This passage covers 8 T cell receptor beta chains from one sample sequenced in a study of control samples from healthy donors and cancer patients. The method was immunoSEQ multiplex PCR; TCRdb's version includes in-frame clones alone and lacks a portion of them. The profile covers about 50,000 clones, with approximately 92% appearing a single time and approximately 0.8% taken by the ten largest. Source material: PBMCs. These receptors were taken from a man aged 25-40 years with colorectal cancer.

The V gene is TRBV7-9, the J gene TRBJ2-1, with TRBD2 matching 9 bases. V was clipped by 2 bases and J by 5 bases; unmatched bases: 4. Germline-derived CDR1 and CDR2 are SEHNR and FQNEAQ (reference sequence). The CDR3 sequence is 15 residues long. CDR3 sequence: CASSLRSGGDNEQFF. DNA of the CDR3: TGTGCCAGCAGCTTACGTAGCGGGGGAGACAATGAGCAGTTCTTC.

The chain recombines TRBV7-2 with TRBJ2-7; D uncertain. This CDR3 contains 16 residues. CDR1 and CDR2 from the germline V gene are SGHTA and FQGNSA. Trimming took off 1 base at V and 2 bases at J, with 15 bases between the two ends. DNA for the CDR3: TGTGCCAGCAGCTTAGAATATCGGCGGCTCACCTACGAGCAGTACTTC. This codes for CASSLEYRRLTYEQYF.

This sequence joins TRBV14 and TRBJ1-2; tentatively, D is TRBD1 (6 bases). V dropped 2 bases and J dropped 0 bases, with 13 bases sitting between them. There are 16 residues in the CDR3. Germline V gene lookup returns CDR1 SGHDN and CDR2 FVKESK. The CDR3 DNA reads TGTGCCAGCAGCCAAATAGGGGGTTCGGCTAACTATGGCTACACCTTC. Protein product: CASSQIGGSANYGYTF.

The V call is TRBV4-1, the J call TRBJ1-2, with 9 bases fitting TRBD1. Germline lookup yields CDR1 MGHRA and CDR2 YSYEKL. Trimming cost V 4 bases and J 8 bases; bases outside gene matches: 11. CDR3 length: 15 amino acids. The CDR3 nucleotides read TGCGCCAGCAGCCCGAGCAGAACAGGGGGCAGGGGCTACACCTTC. Translating gives CASSPSRTGGRGYTF.

The table lists this clone with a count of one. The chain couples TRBV5-6 to TRBJ1-5; the match to TRBD1 covers 9 bases. CDR3 size: 16 residues. Trimming cost V 3 bases and J 3 bases; bases outside gene matches: 7. CDR1 SGHDT and CDR2 YYEEEE come from the germline V gene. CDR3 bases: TGTGCCAGCAGCTCCTTCGGGACAGGGCTCAATCAGCCCCAGCATTTT. This codes for CASSSFGTGLNQPQHF.

The chain carries TRBV12-3 or TRBV12-4 and TRBJ1-2, with D perhaps matching TRBD1 (5 bases). Deletions cut 3 bases from V and 8 bases from J, with 13 bases between. This CDR3 region has 13 residues. The CDR3 spells CASSLGERRGYTF. The CDR3 region has the DNA TGTGCCAGCAGTTTGGGGGAGAGAAGGGGCTACACCTTC.

V is TRBV5-1 and J is TRBJ1-1, with 8 bases identical to TRBD1. J gave up 0 bases and V 0 bases, and 4 bases lay outside the gene matches. Germline-derived CDR1 and CDR2 are SGHRS and YFSETQ. CDR3 length equals 16 residues. In DNA, the CDR3 is TGCGCCAGCAGCTTGGGAGTGACAGGGGTGAACACTGAAGCTTTCTTT. Amino acid sequence: CASSLGVTGVNTEAFF.

The rearrangement uses TRBV12-5 and TRBJ2-3; a possible D gene is TRBD1 (6 bases). The V and J ends lost 7 bases and 6 bases respectively, with 26 bases between them. This CDR3 region has 17 residues. Germline V CDR1 and CDR2: LGHNT, FRNRAP. The CDR3: CASASFRDTWALDTQYF. The CDR3 coding sequence is TGTGCTAGTGCCTCTTTCAGGGACACCTGGGCGTTGGATACGCAGTATTTT.